This entry lists 17 T cell receptor beta chains sequenced from one sample in a study of technical replicates of blood from a handful of donors. The table came from immunoSEQ multiplex PCR; TCRdb's copy has only in-frame clones and leaves some out. The sample gives fewer than 80,000 clones, just over 85% of which show up once; approximately 5% is in the top ten. The sequenced sample was PBMCs. These receptors came from a human donor in good health. Some clones in this sample may be carry-over from other donors' samples.

The V gene is TRBV5-6, the J gene TRBJ2-7; D remains unclear. The V end was cut by 0 bases, the J end by 7 bases, with 17 bases between. Germline CDR1 SGHDT, CDR2 YYEEEE. The CDR3 runs 15 residues. The CDR3 is CASSLAALPSREQYF. CDR3 DNA sequence: TGTGCCAGCAGCTTGGCCGCCCTTCCGAGCCGTGAGCAGTACTTC.

This chain joins TRBV7-2 and TRBJ2-1; 11 nucleotides agree with TRBD2. Germline trimming cut 2 bases from V and 10 bases from J; bases unmatched to any gene: 16. Germline-derived CDR1 and CDR2 are SGHTA and FQGNSA. This CDR3 is 18 amino acids long. The CDR3 protein is CASSLQPPGVAGGQEQFF. In DNA, the CDR3 is TGTGCCAGCAGCTTACAGCCCCCGGGGGTAGCGGGGGGGCAAGAGCAGTTCTTC. Full variable domain (outside the CDR3, taken from reference TRBV7-2 and TRBJ2-1): GAGVSQSPSNKVTEKGKDVELRCDPISGHTALYWYRQSLGQGLEFLIYFQGNSAPDKSGLPSDRFSAERTGGSVSTLTIQRTQQEDSAVYLCASSLQPPGVAGGQEQFFGPGTRLTVL.

V and J are TRBV18 and TRBJ2-2, with unresolved D. The CDR3 consists of 16 residues. Germline CDR1 is KGHSH and CDR2 is LQKENI. The ends were cut back, 2 bases at V and 1 base at J, with 11 bases in the middle. The CDR3, as DNA: TGTGCCAGCTCACCAGGATGGCAGGAGAACACCGGGGAGCTGTTTTTT. It specifies CASSPGWQENTGELFF.

The chain recombines TRBV14 with TRBJ1-1; D is possibly TRBD1 (5 bases). The CDR3 sequence is 16 residues long. V dropped 0 bases and J dropped 4 bases, with 15 bases sitting between them. The germline V gene encodes CDR1 SGHDN and CDR2 FVKESK. The CDR3 DNA sequence: TGTGCCAGCAGCCAAGACCTGGGGCGGCTGGGCACTGAAGCTTTCTTT. This encodes CASSQDLGRLGTEAFF.

The rearrangement uses TRBV4-3 and TRBJ1-4; no reliable D call. Germline CDR1 and CDR2: LGHNA and YSLEER. The CDR3 is made up of 16 amino acids. The V end lost 4 bases, the J end lost 0 bases, and 12 bases lay between the germline ends. CDR3 residues: CASSPNERTTNEKLFF. Here the CDR3 DNA reads TGCGCCAGCAGCCCGAACGAGCGGACAACTAATGAAAAACTGTTTTTT.

This clone was observed a single time. The chain couples TRBV7-6 to TRBJ2-1; 7 nucleotides match TRBD2. CDR3 size: 15 residues. The V and J ends lost 5 bases and 6 bases, in that order; junction bases with no gene match: 10. Germline CDR1 reads SGHVS; CDR2 reads FNYEAQ. CDR3 region: CASSPGLGLSNEQFF. The CDR3 nucleotides read TGTGCCAGCAGCCCAGGACTAGGCCTTAGCAATGAGCAGTTCTTC. Full variable domain (rest looked up from reference TRBV7-6 and TRBJ2-1): GAGVSQSPRYKVTKRGQDVALRCDPISGHVSLYWYRQALGQGPEFLTYFNYEAQQDKSGLPNDRFSAERPEGSISTLTIQRTEQRDSAMYRCASSPGLGLSNEQFFGPGTRLTVL.

The DNA of the CDR3 is TGTGCCTCAAGCCGGGGGACAGACACAGATACGCAGTATTTT. It specifies CASSRGTDTDTQYF. The chain links TRBV10-3 to TRBJ2-3; D is possibly TRBD1 (7 bases). Germline CDR1 reads ENHRY; CDR2 reads SYGVKD. Trimming shortened V by 11 bases and J by 2 bases, and 17 bases separated the two germline ends. CDR3 length: 14 amino acids.

This chain links TRBV11-3 with TRBJ2-1; 7 positions match TRBD2. The CDR3 runs 13 residues. The germline V gene encodes CDR1 SGHNT and CDR2 YENEEA. V gave up 0 bases and J gave up 9 bases; unmatched junction bases: 2. CDR3 amino acids: CASSLESGGEQFF. As DNA, the CDR3 is TGTGCCAGCAGCTTAGAATCGGGGGGTGAGCAGTTCTTC.

This chain uses TRBV30 with TRBJ1-1; D is uncertain. Trimming took 4 bases from V and 4 from J, leaving 22 bases between them. The CDR3 extends over 16 amino acids. The germline V gene encodes CDR1 GTSNPN and CDR2 SVGIG (reference sequence). The CDR3 DNA reads as TGTGCCTGGACCCGGAATTCGTTGTGGTCGGGCACTGAAGCTTTCTTT. It translates to CAWTRNSLWSGTEAFF.

CDR3 in amino acids: CSAIRETQYF. The DNA for the CDR3 is TGCAGTGCGATACGGGAGACCCAGTACTTC. The genes are TRBV20-1 and TRBJ2-5; unclear D gene. The germline V gene has CDR1 DFQATT and CDR2 SNEGSKA (reference sequence). This CDR3 contains 10 residues. Between the trimmed V and J ends, which lost 6 bases and 5 bases, there was a span of 7 bases.

The V call is TRBV19, the J call TRBJ2-5, with D perhaps matching TRBD1 (5 bases). The V end was cut by 2 bases, the J end by 1 base, with 11 bases between. CDR3 length equals 15 residues. In germline, CDR1 is LNHDA, CDR2 SQIVND (reference sequence). This chain's CDR3 is CASSISGRRQETQYF. Written as DNA, the CDR3 is TGTGCCAGTAGTATATCAGGGCGTCGCCAAGAGACCCAGTACTTC.

The chain employs TRBV7-6 and TRBJ1-1; D is perhaps TRBD1 (6 bases). CDR1 is SGHVS, CDR2 FNYEAQ, per germline. V dropped 5 bases and J dropped 1 base, with 14 bases sitting between them. The CDR3 is 15 amino acids. CDR3 protein: CASSARTDPNTEAFF. The CDR3 DNA follows: TGTGCCAGCAGCGCGAGGACAGATCCGAACACTGAAGCTTTCTTT.

The CDR3 DNA follows: TGTGCTAGTGAGGGGAGGGCGATCTCCTACAATGAGCAGTTCTTC. It codes for CASEGRAISYNEQFF. The chain is built from TRBV12-5 and TRBJ2-1, with TRBD2 identical over 7 bases. This CDR3 is 15 amino acids long. Germline V gene sequence: CDR1 LGHNT, CDR2 FRNRAP. Trimming cost V 7 bases and J 0 bases; bases outside gene matches: 6.

The rearrangement links TRBV5-1 to TRBJ1-1; D is unclear. Germline V gene sequence: CDR1 SGHRS, CDR2 YFSETQ. Trimming took 4 bases from V and 1 from J, leaving 8 bases between them. The CDR3 consists of 13 residues. The CDR3 is CASSSSENTEAFF. In DNA form, the CDR3 reads TGCGCCAGCAGCAGTTCAGAGAACACTGAAGCTTTCTTT.

This rearrangement joins TRBV5-1 to TRBJ2-7; TRBD2 is a possible D gene (7 bases). V dropped 4 bases and J dropped 5 bases, with 16 bases sitting between them. The CDR3 length is 14 residues. The germline CDR1 and CDR2 sequences are SGHRS and YFSETQ. The CDR3 sequence is CASSPGGLVDEQYF. Written as DNA, the CDR3 is TGCGCCAGCAGCCCCGGGGGGCTGGTCGACGAGCAGTACTTC.

The chain is built from TRBV25-1 and TRBJ2-7, with D uncertain. The CDR3 has 11 residues. Trimming left V 6 bases short and J 7 bases short, with 10 bases between. Per germline, CDR1 MGHDK and CDR2 SYGVNS. The DNA for the CDR3 is TGTGCCAGCAGGACGGGTGGGGAGCAGTACTTC. Translated, it gives CASRTGGEQYF.

The chain links TRBV5-1 to TRBJ2-1, with 10 bases fitting TRBD1. Unmatched junction bases numbered 2, after V lost 1 base and J lost 7 bases. Germline V gene data show CDR1 as SGHRS and CDR2 as YFSETQ. The CDR3 has 14 residues. The CDR3 sequence is CASSLWDRGNEQFF. Written as DNA, the CDR3 is TGCGCCAGCAGCTTGTGGGACAGGGGTAATGAGCAGTTCTTC.